This T cell receptor (beta chain) was profiled in a study of tumor-infiltrating lymphocytes in oesophageal squamous cell carcinoma. Note on this clonotype: Likely a read error: the CDR3 ends without its conserved phenylalanine or tryptophan. The limits of the CDR3 on the DNA are not certain, so only TCRdb's listed CDR3 is given.

TCRdb called the PCR reads again in MiXCR, with one record for every CDR3 protein. The sample has fewer than 18,000 distinct CDR3 sequences; roughly 55% are singletons. A total of 13 residues make up the CDR3, ends included. Germline V CDR1 and CDR2: SGHVS, FNYEAQ. The sequence was collected from a male donor with esophageal squamous cell carcinoma. This chain uses TRBV7-6 with TRBJ1-1. The sample taken for sequencing was esophageal tumor tissue. The CDR3: CASSLVDEQFFGP.